By its share, the clone carrying this TCR beta chain is medium-sized (0.01 to 0.1%). The sample comes from a study of fetal regulatory T cell absence and autoimmunity. CDR1 is SEHNR, CDR2 FQNEAQ, per germline (reference sequence). This CDR3 has 13 residues. The J segment lost 6 bases and the V segment lost 6 bases, leaving 1 base of the junction unmatched. This table comes from immunoSEQ multiplex PCR, and its TCRdb copy is limited to in-frame clones, with some not included. The repertoire has approximately 94,000 clones, about two thirds of them found once; the top ten carry roughly 2%. This TCR derives from a male donor with IPEX syndrome. Material for sequencing was pancreas tissue. This sequence joins TRBV7-9 and TRBJ2-7; TRBD2 agrees at 14 bases. As DNA, the CDR3 is TGTGCCAGCAGGACTAGCGGGAGGGCCGAGCAGTACTTC. Residues: CASRTSGRAEQYF.